Each of the 24 T cell receptor beta chains below was sequenced from the same sample in a study of cytomegalovirus exposure and HLA in healthy donors. Clones were sequenced by immunoSEQ multiplex PCR, and TCRdb holds only the in-frame ones, with some missing. The top ten hold roughly 5.7% of the sample, which has fewer than 200,000 clones, 85% to 90% seen once. The sample was PBMCs. These receptors all come from a woman aged 25 to 39 in good health and CMV-seronegative.

The chain employs TRBV15 and TRBJ2-7; 8 bases are shared with TRBD1. Trimming at V came to 5 bases and at J to 5 bases, leaving 5 bases not matched to a gene. This CDR3 region has 13 residues. Germline-derived CDR1 and CDR2 are LNHNV and YYDKDF (reference sequence). DNA of the CDR3: TGTGCCACCAGCCTGGACAGGGTGCACGAGCAGTACTTC. Residues: CATSLDRVHEQYF. The variable domain in full, with the rest retrieved from reference TRBV15 and TRBJ2-7, is DAMVIQNPRYQVTQFGKPVTLSCSQTLNHNVMYWYQQKSSQAPKLLFHYYDKDFNNEADTPDNFQSRRPNTSFCFLDIRSPGLGDTAMYLCATSLDRVHEQYFGPGTRLTVT.

The chain couples TRBV5-1 to TRBJ2-2; 11 positions match TRBD2. CDR3 length equals 15 residues. CDR1 and CDR2 from the germline V gene are SGHRS and YFSETQ. V lost 5 bases and J lost 3; bases outside the gene matches: 3. DNA of the CDR3: TGCGCCAGCAGTTTAGCGGGAGGGGACACCGGGGAGCTGTTTTTT. Residues: CASSLAGGDTGELFF.

CDR3 protein: CASSNRDNSYEQYF. The DNA of the CDR3 is TGTGCCAGCAGCAACCGGGACAACTCCTACGAGCAGTACTTC. The rearrangement joins TRBV13 to TRBJ2-7, with D maybe TRBD1 (6 bases). The CDR3 length is 14 residues. Germline assignment: CDR1 PRHDT and CDR2 FYEKMQ (reference sequence). The V end lost 5 bases, the J end lost 0 bases, and 11 bases lay between the germline ends.

The rearrangement uses TRBV15 and TRBJ2-7; D perhaps matches TRBD2 (5 bases). The germline gives CDR1 LNHNV, CDR2 YYDKDF (reference sequence). With 5 bases removed from V and 4 bases from J, the gap between germline ends came to 9 bases. This CDR3 spans 12 amino acids. The CDR3 nucleotides are TGTGCCACCAGCGCGGGTCAGTACGAGCAGTACTTC. It is translated as CATSAGQYEQYF.

The chain joins TRBV28 to TRBJ2-7; TRBD2 matches at 7 bases. The CDR3 has 17 amino acids. CDR1 MDHEN and CDR2 SYDVKM come from the germline V gene. Unmatched junction bases numbered 17, after V lost 7 bases and J lost 2 bases. CDR3 DNA: TGTGCCAGCATCTTAGGGAGGGCCCACATACCGACCTACGAGCAGTACTTC. Translating it yields CASILGRAHIPTYEQYF.

Points on this clone: The missing conserved phenylalanine or tryptophan at the end of this CDR3 makes a read error likely. No DNA is shown, since the ends of the CDR3 on it are uncertain; the CDR3 is the one TCRdb lists. The V and J genes are TRBV29-1 and TRBJ2-7; TRBD1, as called in the table, went unchecked against the DNA. The germline gives CDR1 SQVTM, CDR2 ANQGSEA. The CDR3 has 9 amino acids, counting both end residues. The CDR3 reads CSAEQMGTE.

The chain joins TRBV28 to TRBJ1-5; D is unclear. CDR3 length: 15 residues. Between the trimmed V and J ends, which lost 0 bases and 1 base, there was a span of 7 bases. CDR1 and CDR2 (germline): MDHEN, SYDVKM. Here the CDR3 reads CASSLWAPSNQPQHF. CDR3 in DNA: TGTGCCAGCAGTTTATGGGCACCGAGCAATCAGCCCCAGCATTTT.

This clone was counted once. The chain has TRBV5-4 and TRBJ1-1; D gene ambiguous. Germline CDR1 and CDR2: SGHNT and YYREEE (reference sequence). The CDR3 contains 13 residues. Deletions cut 0 bases from V and 6 bases from J, with 9 bases between. The CDR3 DNA is TGTGCCAGCAGCTTGGAGGCGAGGGCTGAAGCTTTCTTT. It is translated as CASSLEARAEAFF.

This clone has a handful of counts. The V gene is TRBV4-2, the J gene TRBJ2-5, with TRBD2 identical over 10 bases. Trimming took 3 bases from V and 5 from J; bases not matched to a gene: 9. The CDR3 runs to 16 residues. Germline-derived CDR1 and CDR2 are LGHNA and YNFKEQ. The CDR3 reads CASSQSLAGDRETQYF. The CDR3 DNA reads TGTGCCAGCAGCCAGAGCCTAGCGGGGGACCGGGAGACCCAGTACTTC.

The chain uses TRBV5-1 and TRBJ2-2; unclear D gene. V lost 0 bases and J 0 bases, leaving 9 bases between the germline ends. The CDR3 spans 16 residues. Per the germline V gene, CDR1 is SGHRS and CDR2 is YFSETQ. The CDR3 region is CASSLATQANTGELFF. The CDR3, as DNA: TGCGCCAGCAGCTTGGCCACTCAAGCGAACACCGGGGAGCTGTTTTTT.

This chain connects TRBV27 to TRBJ2-1; 11 bases are a match to TRBD2. This CDR3 contains 15 residues. In germline, CDR1 is MNHEY, CDR2 SMNVEV (reference sequence). V was clipped by 5 bases and J by 5 bases; unmatched bases: 5. The CDR3 region has the DNA TGTGCCAGCAGTCCCGGGACTAGCGGCCACAATGAGCAGTTCTTC. It encodes CASSPGTSGHNEQFF.

This chain uses TRBV19 with TRBJ2-5; 15 bases are shared with TRBD2. In germline, CDR1 is LNHDA, CDR2 SQIVND (reference sequence). The junction had 8 bases not matched to a gene; V was cut back by 3 bases and J by 0 bases. This CDR3 is 19 amino acids long. CDR3 nucleotide sequence: TGTGCCAGTAGTATTGGACTAGCGGGAGGGCTGGTGTACCAAGAGACCCAGTACTTC. Its protein product is CASSIGLAGGLVYQETQYF.

The CDR3 loop reads CASSDRVDEQFF. The DNA for the CDR3 is TGTGCCAGCAGTGACAGGGTGGATGAGCAGTTCTTC. This chain links TRBV6-5 with TRBJ2-1, with TRBD1 identical over 7 bases. V trimming: 5 bases; J trimming: 8 bases; junction bases outside the gene matches: 3. CDR3 length equals 12 residues. CDR1 MNHEY and CDR2 SVGAGI come from the germline V gene.

The V gene is TRBV19, the J gene TRBJ1-2; TRBD1 is a possible D gene (6 bases). V lost 3 bases, J lost 1 base, and 18 bases lay in between. This CDR3 region has 17 residues. Germline V gene sequence: CDR1 LNHDA, CDR2 SQIVND (reference sequence). The chain's CDR3 is CASSILAGALSNYGYTF. In nucleotides, the CDR3 is TGTGCCAGTAGTATTTTGGCAGGGGCGTTAAGTAACTATGGCTACACCTTC.

CDR3 in amino acids: CASSQRTGDTGELFF. The DNA for the CDR3 is TGCGCCAGCAGCCAAAGAACAGGGGACACCGGGGAGCTGTTTTTT. The chain employs TRBV4-3 and TRBJ2-2; 7 nucleotides match TRBD1. CDR1 and CDR2 (germline): LGHNA, YSLEER. V lost 2 bases, J lost 3 bases, and 3 bases stayed unmatched. This CDR3 has 15 residues.

This chain links TRBV27 with TRBJ2-5; no firm D call. Trimming left V 4 bases short and J 14 bases short, with 8 bases between. The CDR3 is made up of 9 amino acids. The germline V gene encodes CDR1 MNHEY and CDR2 SMNVEV (reference sequence). CDR3 DNA: TGTGCCAGCAGTTGTCAAATTTACTTC. Encoded protein: CASSCQIYF.

The rearrangement uses TRBV29-1 and TRBJ2-3; 9 nucleotides line up with TRBD2. The CDR3 is 16 residues long. Germline V gene lookup returns CDR1 SQVTM and CDR2 ANQGSEA. The V gene end was trimmed by 7 bases and the J gene end by 7 bases; junction bases not matched to a gene: 18. The CDR3 here is CSANDPRGGGGYTQYF. The CDR3 DNA reads as TGCAGCGCCAATGACCCGAGGGGCGGGGGGGGCTATACGCAGTATTTT.

The CDR3 is CASSSGGGGTQYF. As DNA, the CDR3 is TGTGCCAGCAGCTCAGGGGGCGGGGGGACCCAGTACTTC. The chain recombines TRBV11-3 with TRBJ2-5, with a possible D match to TRBD1 (8 bases). The CDR3 length is 13 residues. Deletions cut 4 bases from V and 7 bases from J, with 13 bases between. From germline, CDR1 is SGHNT and CDR2 YENEEA.

This chain links TRBV9 with TRBJ2-5; 12 nucleotides agree with TRBD2. Germline CDR1 and CDR2: SGDLS and YYNGEE. The V and J ends lost 3 bases and 2 bases, in that order; junction bases with no gene match: 14. There are 19 residues in the CDR3. The CDR3 sequence: CASSAHPGLAGTFQETQYF. The CDR3 bases are TGTGCCAGCAGCGCCCACCCGGGACTAGCGGGTACCTTTCAAGAGACCCAGTACTTC.

J is TRBJ1-4 and V is TRBV6-5; D is possibly TRBD1 (6 bases). The V and J ends lost 6 bases and 8 bases respectively, with 16 bases between them. CDR3 length: 14 amino acids. Germline lookup yields CDR1 MNHEY and CDR2 SVGAGI. The chain's CDR3 is CASRTGKMEEKLFF. CDR3 DNA: TGTGCCAGCAGAACAGGGAAGATGGAAGAAAAACTGTTTTTT.

The chain combines TRBV7-9 with TRBJ1-2; the D gene is possibly TRBD1 (6 bases). The CDR3 is made up of 14 amino acids. V shed 1 base and J shed 7 bases, with 13 bases lying between them. Germline loops: CDR1 SEHNR, CDR2 FQNEAQ (reference sequence). The CDR3 sequence is CASSLGTDAFGYTF. As DNA, the CDR3 is TGTGCCAGCAGCTTAGGGACAGACGCTTTTGGCTACACCTTC.

This clone has more than one count but fewer than ten. The V gene is TRBV18, the J gene TRBJ1-1; no reliable D call. This CDR3 region has 15 residues. V dropped 3 bases and J dropped 4 bases, with 15 bases sitting between them. Per the germline V gene, CDR1 is KGHSH and CDR2 is LQKENI. Here the CDR3 reads CASSPGLTGSTEAFF. The CDR3 nucleotides read TGTGCCAGCTCACCCGGACTCACCGGGAGCACTGAAGCTTTCTTT.

The V and J genes are TRBV19 and TRBJ2-7; 8 bases are shared with TRBD2. V lost 5 bases to trimming and J lost 4 bases; unmatched junction nucleotides: 7. The CDR3 spans 14 residues. Germline CDR1 LNHDA, CDR2 SQIVND (reference sequence). The CDR3 DNA reads as TGTGCCAGTAGTCCCAGCGGGAGTTATTACGAGCAGTACTTC. Encoded protein: CASSPSGSYYEQYF.

V usage is TRBV6-5 and J usage is TRBJ2-7; D call uncertain. The CDR3 runs to 14 residues. Germline V CDR1 and CDR2: MNHEY, SVGAGI. The V gene lost 2 bases and the J gene lost 5 bases, with 13 bases spanning the gap. Here the CDR3 reads CASSYTVFKDEQYF. DNA of the CDR3: TGTGCCAGCAGTTACACAGTTTTTAAGGACGAGCAGTACTTC.